Each of the 31 T cell receptor beta chains below was sequenced from the same sample in a study of cytomegalovirus exposure and HLA in healthy donors. PCR used 60 Vbeta primers and 13 Jbeta primers. Clones were read by immunoSEQ multiplex PCR, and TCRdb kept only the in-frame ones, dropping some. In total, the table holds 130,000 to 150,000 clones. Specimen: PBMCs. These receptors all come from a woman aged 50 to 65 in good health and CMV-seronegative.

The chain joins TRBV27 to TRBJ2-7; TRBD2 matches at 7 bases. Germline V gene sequence: CDR1 MNHEY, CDR2 SMNVEV (reference sequence). V was pared by 3 bases and J by 3 bases, with 5 bases of the junction left unmatched. The CDR3 has 14 residues. Here the CDR3 DNA reads TGTGCCAGCAGTTTTGCGGGGGATCTCTACGAGCAGTACTTC. It encodes CASSFAGDLYEQYF.

This sequence joins TRBV18 and TRBJ2-7; perhaps TRBD1 as D (5 bases). Trimming shortened V by 0 bases and J by 3 bases, and 6 bases separated the two germline ends. The CDR3 totals 13 residues. Germline-derived CDR1 and CDR2 are KGHSH and LQKENI. The CDR3: CASSPPTVYEQYF. The CDR3 DNA follows: TGTGCCAGCTCACCACCGACAGTCTACGAGCAGTACTTC. Variable domain in full (rest from reference TRBV18 and TRBJ2-7): NAGVMQNPRHLVRRRGQEARLRCSPMKGHSHVYWYRQLPEEGLKFMVYLQKENIIDESGMPKERFSAEFPKEGPSILRIQQVVRGDSAAYFCASSPPTVYEQYFGPGTRLTVT.

The chain recombines TRBV21-1 with TRBJ1-2; the D call of TRBD1 is as the table states it, not checked on the DNA. TRBV21-1 constitutes a pseudogene. CDR3 length: 15 amino acids. The CDR3 region is CASRLRDTTNYGYTF. The DNA of the CDR3 is TGTGCCAGCAGACTACGGGACACGACCAACTATGGCTACACCTTC.

This chain's CDR3 is CASSFFSSGTGKPNEQYF. The CDR3 region has the DNA TGTGCCAGCAGTTTTTTTTCCTCCGGGACAGGGAAACCCAACGAGCAGTACTTC. V usage is TRBV28 and J usage is TRBJ2-7, with 9 bases identical to TRBD1. CDR3 size: 18 residues. The trim removed 3 bases at V and 5 bases at J, leaving 17 bases unmatched. The germline gives CDR1 MDHEN, CDR2 SYDVKM.

The rearrangement joins TRBV28 to TRBJ2-1, with D perhaps matching TRBD1 (5 bases). The V end was cut by 6 bases, the J end by 0 bases, with 9 bases between. The CDR3 has 14 residues. CDR1 is MDHEN and CDR2 is SYDVKM in the germline V gene. In DNA form, the CDR3 reads TGTGCCAGCAGGCGACAGAGCTCCTACAATGAGCAGTTCTTC. Protein sequence: CASRRQSSYNEQFF.

The chain combines TRBV7-8 with TRBJ2-2; the match to TRBD2 covers 10 bases. This CDR3 region has 16 residues. Looked up from germline, CDR1 is SGHVS and CDR2 is FQNEAQ. The V and J ends lost 8 bases and 3 bases, in that order; junction bases with no gene match: 9. This CDR3 is CASGALGTSDTGELFF. For the CDR3, the DNA is TGTGCCAGCGGAGCCTTAGGGACTAGCGACACCGGGGAGCTGTTTTTT.

The rearrangement uses TRBV30 and TRBJ1-1; the D is unclear. CDR3 length: 14 amino acids. Germline CDR1 is GTSNPN and CDR2 is SVGIG (reference sequence). With 5 bases removed from V and 0 bases from J, the gap between germline ends came to 13 bases. CDR3 residues: CAWGTGLMNTEAFF. The CDR3 DNA is TGTGCCTGGGGTACCGGACTTATGAACACTGAAGCTTTCTTT.

This chain links TRBV2 with TRBJ1-4; 7 bases match TRBD1. In germline, CDR1 is SNHLY, CDR2 FYNNEI. The CDR3 length is 14 residues. The ends lost 7 bases at V and 5 bases at J; junction bases unmatched: 7. CDR3 region: CASIRDSLNEKLFF. The CDR3 nucleotides read TGTGCCAGCATAAGGGACAGCTTAAATGAAAAACTGTTTTTT.

This chain links TRBV11-3 with TRBJ2-7; 8 bases are shared with TRBD1. Germline V gene data show CDR1 as SGHNT and CDR2 as YENEEA. CDR3 size: 15 residues. J lost 3 bases, V lost 1 base, and 5 bases had no gene match. In nucleotides, the CDR3 is TGTGCCAGCAGCTTAGTGGCAGGGGGCATCTACGAGCAGTACTTC. It translates to CASSLVAGGIYEQYF.

J is TRBJ2-2 and V is TRBV7-3; no firm D call. The CDR3 has 16 residues. Germline loops: CDR1 SGHTA, CDR2 FQGTGA. V gave up 3 bases and J gave up 0 bases, with 11 bases separating them. CDR3 in DNA: TGTGCCAGCAGCTTTCAACCAACAGCGAACACCGGGGAGCTGTTTTTT. Translated, it gives CASSFQPTANTGELFF.

The rearrangement uses TRBV5-6 and TRBJ2-5, with 7 bases matching TRBD2. The CDR3 extends over 13 amino acids. Trimming took 1 base from V and 7 from J; bases not matched to a gene: 4. The germline CDR1 and CDR2 sequences are SGHDT and YYEEEE. The CDR3 DNA is TGTGCCAGCAGCTTGACGGTAGCGGGGACCCAGTACTTC. This translates into CASSLTVAGTQYF.

This chain joins TRBV9 and TRBJ1-5; 7 nucleotides match TRBD1. Germline V gene lookup returns CDR1 SGDLS and CDR2 YYNGEE. The CDR3 runs 15 residues. V dropped 2 bases and J dropped 4; count of bases not matched to a gene: 6. The CDR3 DNA sequence: TGTGCCAGCAGCGTTACGGGACAGCCTAATCAGCCCCAGCATTTT. Translated, it gives CASSVTGQPNQPQHF.

V is TRBV4-2 and J is TRBJ1-6; D not resolved. The CDR3 is 14 residues long. Between the trimmed V and J ends, which lost 4 bases and 13 bases, there was a span of 17 bases. The germline gives CDR1 LGHNA, CDR2 YNFKEQ. Here the CDR3 reads CASSPQDFFSPLHF. In DNA form, the CDR3 reads TGTGCCAGCAGCCCGCAGGACTTTTTTTCCCCCCTCCACTTT.

The genes are TRBV2 and TRBJ2-5, with 13 bases fitting TRBD2. Trimming removed 5 bases from V and 4 bases from J; junction bases left unmatched: 7. The CDR3 loop spans 16 amino acids. The germline V gene has CDR1 SNHLY and CDR2 FYNNEI. The CDR3 is CASSPRTSGSLETQYF. The CDR3, as DNA: TGTGCCAGCAGTCCCCGGACTAGCGGGAGCTTAGAGACCCAGTACTTC.

This chain links TRBV28 with TRBJ1-4, with TRBD1 identical over 10 bases. Germline assignment: CDR1 MDHEN and CDR2 SYDVKM. V shed 5 bases and J 4 bases; nucleotides not matched to a gene: 4. The CDR3 is made up of 15 amino acids. The CDR3 coding sequence is TGTGCCAGCAGTCAAAGGACAGGGGGTAATGAAAAACTGTTTTTT. Translating gives CASSQRTGGNEKLFF.

The V and J genes are TRBV5-1 and TRBJ2-2; 7 bases line up with TRBD1. CDR3 length equals 15 residues. V dropped 0 bases and J dropped 5; count of bases not matched to a gene: 4. The germline V gene has CDR1 SGHRS and CDR2 YFSETQ. The CDR3 sequence is CASSLETGWTGELFF. CDR3 nucleotides: TGCGCCAGCAGCTTGGAGACAGGGTGGACCGGGGAGCTGTTTTTT.

The CDR3 region is CASSFQGLGELFF. The CDR3 DNA reads as TGTGCCAGCAGCTTCCAGGGTTTAGGGGAGCTGTTTTTT. The rearrangement links TRBV7-2 to TRBJ2-2; perhaps TRBD1 as D (5 bases). Trimming shortened V by 3 bases and J by 8 bases, and 10 bases separated the two germline ends. The germline gives CDR1 SGHTA, CDR2 FQGNSA. The CDR3 totals 13 residues.

The chain links TRBV6-5 to TRBJ1-4; possibly TRBD1 for D (6 bases). The CDR3 sequence is 14 residues long. Germline V gene data show CDR1 as MNHEY and CDR2 as SVGAGI. Trimming shortened V by 6 bases and J by 0 bases, and 8 bases separated the two germline ends. CDR3: CASRDRTTNEKLFF. CDR3 coding DNA: TGTGCCAGCAGAGACAGGACAACTAATGAAAAACTGTTTTTT.

CDR3 coding DNA: TGTGCCAGCAGCTTTTCACTTAGCTCCTACAATGAGCAGTTCTTC. Translated, it gives CASSFSLSSYNEQFF. The V gene is TRBV7-9, the J gene TRBJ2-1; D call uncertain. The V gene lost 3 bases and the J gene lost 0 bases, with 9 bases spanning the gap. CDR3 length equals 15 residues. Germline V lookup: CDR1 SEHNR, CDR2 FQNEAQ (reference sequence). Full variable domain (outside the CDR3, taken from reference TRBV7-9 and TRBJ2-1): DTGVSQNPRHKITKRGQNVTFRCDPISEHNRLYWYRQTLGQGPEFLTYFQNEAQLEKSRLLSDRFSAERPKGSFSTLEIQRTEQGDSAMYLCASSFSLSSYNEQFFGPGTRLTVL.

The chain couples TRBV6-5 to TRBJ2-5; 7 bases fit TRBD2. Germline-derived CDR1 and CDR2 are MNHEY and SVGAGI. V gave up 7 bases and J gave up 5 bases; unmatched junction bases: 7. The CDR3 has 13 amino acids. The CDR3 here is CASKGGGGETQYF. DNA of the CDR3: TGTGCCAGCAAGGGCGGGGGAGGGGAGACCCAGTACTTC.

J is TRBJ2-7 and V is TRBV11-2; D gene uncertain. This CDR3 comprises 11 residues. V lost 4 bases and J 3 bases, leaving 4 bases between the germline ends. Per the germline V gene, CDR1 is SGHAT and CDR2 is FQNNGV. The CDR3 is CASSSYYEQYF. In DNA, the CDR3 is TGTGCCAGCAGCTCCTACTACGAGCAGTACTTC.

V usage is TRBV14 and J usage is TRBJ2-3; possibly TRBD1 for D (6 bases). CDR1 SGHDN and CDR2 FVKESK come from the germline V gene. V lost 3 bases and J 5 bases, leaving 15 bases between the germline ends. The CDR3 contains 15 residues. In DNA form, the CDR3 reads TGTGCCAGCAGCCATGGGGGCGAAGGGGAAGATACGCAGTATTTT. It yields the protein CASSHGGEGEDTQYF.

The V and J genes are TRBV18 and TRBJ1-1; D is uncertain. The CDR3 has 16 amino acids. The germline V and J ends were trimmed by 3 bases and 0 bases, with 14 bases remaining between them. Per the germline V gene, CDR1 is KGHSH and CDR2 is LQKENI. The CDR3 loop is CASSPAAGAMNTEAFF. CDR3 nucleotides: TGTGCCAGCTCACCGGCAGCCGGAGCTATGAACACTGAAGCTTTCTTT.

The chain uses TRBV7-6 and TRBJ2-5; D uncertain. The CDR3 is made up of 11 amino acids. V was trimmed by 5 bases and J by 7 bases, leaving 8 bases between them. CDR1 is SGHVS and CDR2 is FNYEAQ in the germline V gene. The CDR3 DNA is TGTGCCAGCAGCGCCCGAGGGACCCAGTACTTC. It yields the protein CASSARGTQYF. Combining the CDR3 with reference TRBV7-6 and TRBJ2-5 gives the whole variable domain GAGVSQSPRYKVTKRGQDVALRCDPISGHVSLYWYRQALGQGPEFLTYFNYEAQQDKSGLPNDRFSAERPEGSISTLTIQRTEQRDSAMYRCASSARGTQYFGPGTRLLVL.

The V and J genes are TRBV6-6 and TRBJ2-7; tentative D call: TRBD1 (8 bases). With 7 bases removed from V and 5 bases from J, the gap between germline ends came to 24 bases. The CDR3 has 16 residues. Germline CDR1 is MNHNY and CDR2 is SVGAGI (reference sequence). The CDR3 DNA follows: TGTGCCAGCATGGACAGGGAGGGGATCGGGCTCCACGAGCAGTACTTC. Protein: CASMDREGIGLHEQYF.

The chain links TRBV2 to TRBJ2-5; TRBD1 is a possible D gene (5 bases). The CDR3 covers 15 residues. Germline assignment: CDR1 SNHLY and CDR2 FYNNEI. V gave up 6 bases and J gave up 0 bases, with 14 bases separating them. The CDR3, as DNA: TGTGCCAGCAGAGGGCGACAGTCAAACCAAGAGACCCAGTACTTC. This gives the protein CASRGRQSNQETQYF.

The genes are TRBV5-1 and TRBJ2-1, with 8 bases aligning to TRBD1. The germline gives CDR1 SGHRS, CDR2 YFSETQ. This CDR3 is built from 13 residues. V lost 6 bases to trimming and J lost 6 bases; unmatched junction nucleotides: 5. The CDR3 DNA is TGCGCCAGCATGGACAGGGTCATCAATGAGCAGTTCTTC. It encodes CASMDRVINEQFF.

The rearrangement joins TRBV9 to TRBJ2-1; 9 positions agree with TRBD2. Unmatched junction bases numbered 4, after V lost 5 bases and J lost 7 bases. Germline V gene sequence: CDR1 SGDLS, CDR2 YYNGEE. The CDR3 has 13 residues. For the CDR3, the DNA is TGTGCCAGCAGGGGGACTAGCCGGAATGAGCAGTTCTTC. As protein: CASRGTSRNEQFF.

V gene TRBV7-2 combines with J gene TRBJ2-3; no definite D call. Germline-derived CDR1 and CDR2 are SGHTA and FQGNSA. Trimming removed 2 bases from V and 2 bases from J, with 8 bases in between. This CDR3 has 14 residues. The CDR3 reads CASSLNYHTDTQYF. For the CDR3, the DNA is TGTGCCAGCAGCTTAAACTACCACACAGATACGCAGTATTTT.

The rearrangement uses TRBV30 and TRBJ2-7; 7 bases agree with TRBD2. V dropped 1 base and J dropped 6; count of bases not matched to a gene: 9. Germline V gene data show CDR1 as GTSNPN and CDR2 as SVGIG (reference sequence). The CDR3 has 14 amino acids. The CDR3 nucleotides read TGTGCCTGGAGTGATTTGGCGGGAGACTTCGAGCAGTACTTC. This translates into CAWSDLAGDFEQYF.

This chain uses TRBV5-8 with TRBJ2-7; D not resolved. In germline, CDR1 is SGHTS, CDR2 YDEGEE. The CDR3 covers 12 residues. Trimming shortened V by 4 bases and J by 3 bases, and 8 bases separated the two germline ends. CDR3 coding DNA: TGTGCCAGCAGCCCGGAGTTCTACGAGCAGTACTTC. This gives the protein CASSPEFYEQYF.